This T cell receptor (beta chain) was profiled in a study of T-cell memory formation after mild COVID-19. V dropped 5 bases and J dropped 0 bases, with 9 bases sitting between them. This CDR3 is built from 14 residues. The germline gives CDR1 SGHRS, CDR2 YFSETQ. Constant-segment primers served in 5'RACE that generated TCR alpha and TCR beta cDNA libraries bearing sample barcodes and UMIs. TCRdb processed the 5' RACE reads anew with MiXCR; each CDR3 protein has one entry. The sample lists around 420,000 distinct CDR3 sequences, less than 25% occurring once. V and J are TRBV5-1 and TRBJ1-5; D uncertain. Material: PBMCs or a T cell subset sorted from them (not recorded which). The origin of this receptor is an adult woman who had mild COVID-19 (a few samples of this study predate the infection). Cell type and time point are not known. For the CDR3, the DNA is TGCGCCAGCAGGGATGGAGTTAGCAATCAGCCCCAGCATTTT. This encodes CASRDGVSNQPQHF.